What follows are 10 T cell receptor beta chains derived from one specimen sequenced in a study of blood T cell repertoires in COVID-19. This table comes from immunoSEQ multiplex PCR, and its TCRdb copy is limited to in-frame clones, with some not included. The data show approximately 170,000 clones, 88% seen once. What was sequenced was peripheral blood. Receptor source: a man aged 55 to 70 with acute or convalescent COVID-19.

The V call is TRBV19, the J call TRBJ2-5; D perhaps matches TRBD1 (6 bases). The CDR3 has 12 amino acids. Trimming cost V 6 bases and J 5 bases, with 10 bases left between them. The V gene's germline CDR1 is LNHDA and CDR2 SQIVND (reference sequence). The chain's CDR3 is CASRGAGETQYF. As DNA, the CDR3 is TGTGCCAGTAGGGGGGCAGGGGAGACCCAGTACTTC.

The chain carries TRBV6-4 and TRBJ2-3, with D tentatively TRBD1 (6 bases). V was shortened by 4 bases and J by 0 bases, with 11 bases between the two germline ends. The CDR3 consists of 15 residues. In germline, CDR1 is MRHNA, CDR2 SNTAGT. CDR3 nucleotides: TGTGCCAGCAGTGCCGATACAGGGAGCACAGATACGCAGTATTTT. As protein: CASSADTGSTDTQYF.

The rearrangement uses TRBV2 and TRBJ1-2; a weak D match, TRBD1 (6 bases). V lost 6 bases and J lost 4, with 21 bases in between. CDR1 and CDR2 (germline): SNHLY, FYNNEI. The CDR3 consists of 16 residues. The CDR3 here is CASRKDRSGRSYGYTF. As DNA, the CDR3 is TGTGCCAGCAGAAAGGACAGAAGTGGACGATCCTATGGCTACACCTTC.

This sequence joins TRBV10-2 and TRBJ2-7; 11 bases fit TRBD2. V trimming: 4 bases; J trimming: 6 bases; junction bases outside the gene matches: 5. Germline CDR1 and CDR2: WSHSY and SAAADI. The length of the CDR3 is 14 residues. The CDR3 DNA is TGCGCCAGCAGTGCGACTAGCGGGGTGGCCGAGCAGTACGTC. Protein: CASSATSGVAEQYV.

The DNA of the CDR3 is TGTGCCAGCAGCCAGACAGGGCTAGATAATTCACCCCTCCACTTT. It translates to CASSQTGLDNSPLHF. V is TRBV4-2 and J is TRBJ1-6, with TRBD1 matching over 7 bases. Germline loops: CDR1 LGHNA, CDR2 YNFKEQ. V shed 3 bases and J 5 bases; nucleotides not matched to a gene: 4. The CDR3 contains 15 residues.

This clone has a single count. This rearrangement joins TRBV5-1 to TRBJ1-1, with 7 bases matching TRBD1. The CDR3 is 15 amino acids. Germline CDR1 reads SGHRS; CDR2 reads YFSETQ. After removal of 4 bases from V and 0 bases from J, the junction contained 6 bases not matched to a gene. The CDR3 region has the DNA TGCGCCAGCAGCCCGACAGGGTCCGTGAACACTGAAGCTTTCTTT. Translated, it gives CASSPTGSVNTEAFF. The full variable domain, completed using reference TRBV5-1 and TRBJ1-1, is KAGVTQTPRYLIKTRGQQVTLSCSPISGHRSVSWYQQTPGQGLQFLFEYFSETQRNKGNFPGRFSGRQFSNSRSEMNVSTLELGDSALYLCASSPTGSVNTEAFFGQGTRLTVV.

This CDR3 is CASTGTGGTDTQYF. The CDR3 DNA sequence: TGTGCCTCAACCGGGACAGGGGGCACAGATACGCAGTATTTT. V and J are TRBV30 and TRBJ2-3; 10 nucleotides agree with TRBD1. CDR3 length: 14 residues. The junction had 5 bases not matched to a gene; V was cut back by 7 bases and J by 1 base. Germline assignment: CDR1 GTSNPN and CDR2 SVGIG (reference sequence).

The DNA of the CDR3 is TGTGCCAGCAGCATGACGGACAGGGGGCTAATAACAGATACGCAGTATTTT. It yields the protein CASSMTDRGLITDTQYF. The chain carries TRBV5-6 and TRBJ2-3; 11 bases are shared with TRBD1. Germline V CDR1 and CDR2: SGHDT, YYEEEE. The CDR3 is 17 residues long. The J segment lost 3 bases and the V segment lost 4 bases, leaving 10 bases of the junction unmatched.

A few counts support this clone. The chain employs TRBV9 and TRBJ1-3, with unresolved D. The CDR3 has 15 amino acids. Germline V CDR1 and CDR2: SGDLS, YYNGEE. The ends were cut back, 0 bases at V and 2 bases at J, with 9 bases in the middle. The CDR3 DNA is TGTGCCAGCAGCGTAGACTGGTATGCTGGAAACACCATATATTTT. It yields the protein CASSVDWYAGNTIYF.

This rearrangement joins TRBV10-3 to TRBJ2-5; no definite D call. Trimming removed 6 bases from V and 13 bases from J, with 24 bases in between. This CDR3 has 14 amino acids. Germline V gives CDR1 ENHRY, CDR2 SYGVKD. The CDR3 DNA is TGTGCCATCAGCCCCGGGTCCGGTACTTTTACCGGGTACTTC. Translating gives CAISPGSGTFTGYF.